This T cell receptor beta chain was obtained from a study of beta chain features in type 1 diabetes. Whole-study context: Healthy donors resembled patients in age, gender and cell yields. Examination spanned 90 million to 140 million sorted cells from all samples. Overall study findings and caveats: Type 1 diabetes patients had TCRB CDR3s that were shorter (moderately but significantly so) in all four CD4+ subsets. Whether TCRB rearrangement is influenced by HLA type went unresolved here.

As every portion of the isolated RNA was reverse transcribed, the sequencing read expressed TCRB transcripts. Repertoires were generated with immunoSEQ multiplex PCR, while TCRdb's copy carries only in-frame clones and drops some. Here the sample spans more than 300,000 clones, around 12% being singletons. A heparinised blood draw that averaged roughly 110 mL was obtained once from each donor. Only a few counts were recorded for this clone. Antigen specificity is unknown. The germline CDR1 and CDR2 sequences are SGHAT and FQNNGV. J lost 1 base, V lost 6 bases, and 7 bases had no gene match. The CDR3 is 16 residues long.

This clonotype originated in a woman younger than 30 with type 1 diabetes. The V call is TRBV11-2, the J call TRBJ1-3, with 9 bases that match TRBD1. Input material: naive CD4+ T cells from blood. The CDR3 coding sequence is TGTGCCAGCAGACGGCTCGGGACAGGGTCTGGAAACACCATATATTTT. As protein: CASRRLGTGSGNTIYF.